These 14 T cell receptor beta chains originate from one sample sequenced in a study of immune characteristics of hereditary and idiopathic chronic pancreatitis. The pancreas tissue came from patients undergoing total pancreatectomy with islet autotransplantation. Only in-frame clones appear in the TCRdb table, and some are missing; sequencing was by immunoSEQ multiplex PCR. The repertoire has about 13,000 clones, around 70% of them found once; the top ten carry 13% to 15%. Material: pancreas tissue with hereditary chronic pancreatitis. Receptor source: a human donor with chronic pancreatitis.

This sequence joins TRBV5-6 and TRBJ2-3; TRBD2 aligns across 7 bases. V trimming: 0 bases; J trimming: 0 bases; junction bases outside the gene matches: 4. Germline V gene lookup returns CDR1 SGHDT and CDR2 YYEEEE. CDR3 length equals 16 residues. In DNA, the CDR3 is TGTGCCAGCAGCTTGGCGAGCGGGACTAGCACAGATACGCAGTATTTT. Amino acid sequence: CASSLASGTSTDTQYF.

The V gene is TRBV6-5, the J gene TRBJ1-6; D remains ambiguous. V gave up 7 bases and J gave up 11 bases, with 15 bases separating them. CDR3 length: 13 residues. CDR1 and CDR2 (germline): MNHEY, SVGAGI. In nucleotides, the CDR3 is TGTGCCAGCACCTCGAACGAGCTAACACCCCTCCACTTT. Amino acid sequence: CASTSNELTPLHF.

The V and J genes are TRBV15 and TRBJ2-3, with D possibly matching TRBD2 (5 bases). Germline CDR1 is LNHNV and CDR2 is YYDKDF (reference sequence). V lost 0 bases, J lost 2 bases, and 21 bases lay in between. This CDR3 spans 19 amino acids. The CDR3 region is CATSRDPSVFAGPTDTQYF. As DNA, the CDR3 is TGTGCCACCAGCAGAGATCCCTCTGTGTTCGCGGGTCCCACAGATACGCAGTATTTT.

The rearrangement uses TRBV27 and TRBJ2-7; the D call may be TRBD1 or TRBD2 (5 bases each). Per germline, CDR1 MNHEY and CDR2 SMNVEV (reference sequence). Trimming pared 5 bases from V and 2 bases from J, leaving 19 bases between. The CDR3 spans 16 residues. The CDR3 loop is CASSPIYSGRAYEQYF. CDR3 nucleotides: TGTGCCAGCAGTCCAATCTACTCGGGACGGGCCTACGAGCAGTACTTC.

The rearrangement joins TRBV6-1 to TRBJ2-3; D gene ambiguous. This CDR3 contains 15 residues. The germline V and J ends were trimmed by 0 bases and 0 bases, with 7 bases remaining between them. From germline, CDR1 is MNHNS and CDR2 SASEGT. CDR3 DNA: TGTGCCAGCAGTGAAGCCATAGAAAGCACAGATACGCAGTATTTT. Protein product: CASSEAIESTDTQYF.

This clone was seen only a few times. The rearrangement joins TRBV5-1 to TRBJ2-3; tentatively, D is TRBD2 (6 bases). Trimming removed 0 bases from V and 2 bases from J, with 10 bases in between. Per germline, CDR1 SGHRS and CDR2 YFSETQ. This CDR3 has 15 amino acids. CDR3 sequence reads: CASSLGLAYTDTQYF. CDR3 nucleotides: TGCGCCAGCAGCTTGGGCCTAGCGTACACAGATACGCAGTATTTT. The full variable domain, completed using reference TRBV5-1 and TRBJ2-3, is KAGVTQTPRYLIKTRGQQVTLSCSPISGHRSVSWYQQTPGQGLQFLFEYFSETQRNKGNFPGRFSGRQFSNSRSEMNVSTLELGDSALYLCASSLGLAYTDTQYFGPGTRLTVL.

The rearrangement uses TRBV30 and TRBJ2-1; unclear D gene. The CDR3 covers 14 residues. Germline V CDR1 and CDR2: GTSNPN, SVGIG (reference sequence). The V and J ends lost 3 bases and 6 bases respectively, with 15 bases between them. Here the CDR3 DNA reads TGTGCCTGGAGCGCCAGCTTTAGGGCCAATGAGCAGTTCTTC. It is translated as CAWSASFRANEQFF.

As concerns this clone: No DNA is shown, since the ends of the CDR3 on it are uncertain; the CDR3 is the one TCRdb lists. The chain uses TRBV14 and TRBJ1-1. Both ends counted, the CDR3 spans 15 residues. Germline CDR1 is SGHDN and CDR2 is FVKESK. CDR3 protein: CASSQVGSGNTETFF.

The count of this clone is one. This chain joins TRBV2 and TRBJ2-6, with TRBD2 matching over 7 bases. V trimming: 6 bases; J trimming: 2 bases; junction bases outside the gene matches: 4. The germline CDR1 and CDR2 sequences are SNHLY and FYNNEI. The CDR3 covers 15 residues. CDR3 loop: CASRRAGAGANVLTF. In nucleotides, the CDR3 is TGTGCCAGCAGACGGGCGGGGGCTGGGGCCAACGTCCTGACTTTC.

The rearrangement joins TRBV28 to TRBJ1-1, with D maybe TRBD1 (5 bases). The CDR3 has 12 amino acids. V lost 5 bases and J lost 8, with 12 bases in between. The V gene's germline CDR1 is MDHEN and CDR2 SYDVKM. The CDR3 loop reads CASSRGRVEAFF. The CDR3 DNA reads as TGTGCCAGCAGTAGGGGACGGGTGGAAGCTTTCTTT. Full variable domain (outside the CDR3, taken from reference TRBV28 and TRBJ1-1): DVKVTQSSRYLVKRTGEKVFLECVQDMDHENMFWYRQDPGLGLRLIYFSYDVKMKEKGDIPEGYSVSREKKERFSLILESASTNQTSMYLCASSRGRVEAFFGQGTRLTVV.

This clone occurred a few times. The chain joins TRBV18 to TRBJ2-3; tentative D call: TRBD2 (5 bases). Germline loops: CDR1 KGHSH, CDR2 LQKENI. Trimming pared 6 bases from V and 0 bases from J, leaving 16 bases between. The CDR3 contains 16 residues. The CDR3, as DNA: TGTGCCAGCTCGCCTAAACTAGTAGGAAGCACAGATACGCAGTATTTT. It codes for CASSPKLVGSTDTQYF.

This clone was seen a few times. The chain recombines TRBV6-5 with TRBJ2-1; D gene ambiguous. The germline V gene encodes CDR1 MNHEY and CDR2 SVGAGI. V lost 6 bases and J 5 bases, leaving 14 bases between the germline ends. The CDR3 has 14 amino acids. CDR3 nucleotides: TGTGCCAGCAGGCTCTTGGATGGCGACAATGAGCAGTTCTTC. The encoded protein is CASRLLDGDNEQFF.

The chain combines TRBV5-1 with TRBJ2-6; 11 bases are shared with TRBD1. This CDR3 is built from 19 residues. CDR1 SGHRS and CDR2 YFSETQ come from the germline V gene. Unmatched junction bases numbered 5, after V lost 0 bases and J lost 0 bases. The CDR3 reads CASSLGTGGSLSGANVLTF. CDR3 DNA: TGCGCCAGCAGCTTGGGGACAGGGGGCTCTCTCTCTGGGGCCAACGTCCTGACTTTC.

The chain employs TRBV29-1 and TRBJ2-1; TRBD1 matches 8 bases. The CDR3 contains 16 residues. Looked up from germline, CDR1 is SQVTM and CDR2 is ANQGSEA. The J segment lost 6 bases and the V segment lost 0 bases, leaving 10 bases of the junction unmatched. The DNA for the CDR3 is TGCAGCGTTGAAGACCTATCCTGGACAGGGACCAATGAGCAGTTCTTC. Protein: CSVEDLSWTGTNEQFF.